This record concerns one T cell receptor beta chain sequence. Its antigen is not known. This sample stems from a study of blood T cells in healthy people across ages. Points from the study as a whole: Age showed a roughly linear inverse relationship with TCR beta diversity per million T cells.

Between the trimmed V and J ends, which lost 5 bases and 11 bases, there was a span of 18 bases. This CDR3 spans 13 amino acids. Primed by a sample-barcoded 5' primer and a J-beta primer mix, a second PCR proceeded for 7 to 11 cycles. A single record per CDR3 protein comes from TCRdb applying MiXCR to the 5' RACE reads. The profile covers 1 million to 1.2 million distinct CDR3 sequences, with 35% to 45% appearing a single time and approximately 14% taken by the ten largest. The sequenced material came from blood. V usage is TRBV12-3 or TRBV12-4 and J usage is TRBJ1-1; D is unresolved. The clonotype comes from a man younger than 35 in good health. Here the CDR3 reads CASSHQNTEVAFF. CDR3 sequence (DNA): TGTGCCAGCAGTCATCAGAACACCGAAGTCGCTTTCTTT.